This T cell receptor beta chain was captured in a study of T cell responses to AZD1222 COVID-19 vaccine. TCRdb's copy holds only in-frame clones and misses some; the assay was immunoSEQ multiplex PCR. The sample carries some 150,000 clones, 75% to 95% recorded once. V dropped 4 bases and J dropped 0 bases, with 19 bases sitting between them. CDR3 size: 18 residues. CDR1 and CDR2 (germline): MGHRA, YSYEKL. Here the sequenced sample was peripheral blood, taken 28 days after the second AZD1222 dose. The rearrangement uses TRBV4-1 and TRBJ1-5; tentative D call: TRBD1 (5 bases). The receptor comes from an adult who received the AZD1222 COVID-19 vaccine. The CDR3 spells CASSPSLGDGRSNQPQHF. CDR3 in DNA: TGCGCCAGCAGCCCCTCTCTCGGGGACGGGCGTAGCAATCAGCCCCAGCATTTT.